The 18 T cell receptor beta chains below come from one sample, sequenced in a study of molecular identifiers for immune sequencing clone quantification. Using its own MiXCR run on the PCR reads, TCRdb lists one record per CDR3 protein. The data show approximately 550,000 distinct CDR3 sequences, about a fifth seen once. Sequencing was done on a sample of naive CD8+ T cells from blood, with Jurkat cell RNA spiked in. Subset noted: FACS-sorted CD8+CD4-CCR7+CD45RA+ naive T cells. The receptors derive from a human donor in good health. Some libraries in this study had Jurkat cell RNA spiked in.

This clonotype has just one count. A read error may be the cause here, since a much bigger clone is one base away. The genes are TRBV9 and TRBJ1-1; 7 bases line up with TRBD1. This CDR3 is built from 14 residues. Germline assignment: CDR1 SGDLS and CDR2 YYNGEE. CDR3 region: CASSAHRGSTEAIF. CDR3 nucleotide sequence: TGTGCCAGCAGCGCCCACAGGGGATCGACTGAAGCTATCTTT.

This clonotype was seen many times. The V gene is TRBV7-2, the J gene TRBJ2-7, with D tentatively TRBD1 (7 bases). Germline CDR1 and CDR2: SGHTA and FQGNSA. The CDR3 has 14 residues. Trimming took 2 bases from V and 3 from J, leaving 11 bases between them. The CDR3 nucleotides read TGTGCCAGCAGCTTACCAGGGGGGCACTACGAGCAGTACTTC. It is translated as CASSLPGGHYEQYF.

This clonotype occurred many times. This chain uses TRBV7-8 with TRBJ1-5; 11 bases map to TRBD1. This CDR3 comprises 16 residues. Germline trimming cut 5 bases from V and 3 bases from J; bases unmatched to any gene: 6. Germline V gene sequence: CDR1 SGHVS, CDR2 FQNEAQ. In nucleotides, the CDR3 is TGTGCCAGCAGCAGAGGGACAGGGGGTAACAATCAGCCCCAGCATTTT. Protein: CASSRGTGGNNQPQHF.

About this clonotype itself: This may come from a read error, since a much larger clone is one base off. This chain links TRBV11-2 with TRBJ2-7, with D uncertain. Per the germline V gene, CDR1 is SGHAT and CDR2 is FQNNGV. The CDR3 consists of 13 residues. The CDR3 DNA is TGTGCCAGCAGCTTAGGGTCCAGGTACGAGCGGTACTTC. This gives the protein CASSLGSRYERYF.

Remarks on this clonotype: This may come from a read error, since a much larger clone is one base off. J is TRBJ2-6 and V is TRBV9; possibly TRBD1 for D (5 bases). This CDR3 is 17 amino acids long. The germline gives CDR1 SGDLS, CDR2 YYNGEE. CDR3 nucleotide sequence: TGTGCCAGCAGCGTAGCTATCGCCAGCTCTGGGGCCAACGTCATGACTTTC. Its translation: CASSVAIASSGANVMTF.

This clonotype has a count of ten or more. In nucleotides, the CDR3 is TGTGCCAGCAGCTCAGGGACAGGGGGAGGGAAGACCCAGTACTTC. Translating it yields CASSSGTGGGKTQYF. The V and J genes are TRBV7-9 and TRBJ2-5; 11 bases agree with TRBD1. The CDR3 length is 15 residues. Losses at the gene ends were 4 bases for V and 6 bases for J; bases not matched to a gene: 7. In germline, CDR1 is SEHNR, CDR2 FQNEAQ (reference sequence).

This clonotype was observed a few times. In nucleotides, the CDR3 is TGTGCCATCTCTATGCCGGGACTAGCGGGAGGGCCCCCAGATACGCAGTATTTT. This sequence encodes CAISMPGLAGGPPDTQYF. The chain recombines TRBV12-3 or TRBV12-4 with TRBJ2-3; 16 bases align to TRBD2. This CDR3 is 18 amino acids long. Trimming removed 10 bases from V and 4 bases from J; junction bases left unmatched: 14.

The rearrangement links TRBV12-3 or TRBV12-4 to TRBJ2-1; 12 bases are a match to TRBD2. Losses at the gene ends were 5 bases for V and 5 bases for J; bases not matched to a gene: 13. This CDR3 contains 18 residues. This CDR3 reads CASSNLLRLAGAHNEQFF. CDR3 DNA: TGTGCCAGCAGTAACCTCCTAAGACTAGCGGGGGCCCACAATGAGCAGTTCTTC.

This clonotype was seen many times. This sequence joins TRBV28 and TRBJ1-6; maybe TRBD1 (5 bases). Germline CDR1 MDHEN, CDR2 SYDVKM. With 3 bases removed from V and 5 bases from J, the gap between germline ends came to 14 bases. The CDR3 is 16 amino acids. This CDR3 reads CASSLLGTANNSPLHF. CDR3 nucleotides: TGTGCCAGCAGTTTGTTAGGGACCGCCAATAATTCACCCCTCCACTTT.

Only one count was recorded for this clonotype. The chain recombines TRBV27 with TRBJ1-1; tentatively, D is TRBD1 (5 bases). The CDR3 totals 13 residues. Per the germline V gene, CDR1 is MNHEY and CDR2 is SMNVEV (reference sequence). V lost 7 bases, J lost 4 bases, and 13 bases lay in between. For the CDR3, the DNA is TGTGCCAGCAAGGGGCAGATGATCACTGAAGCTTTCTTT. This encodes CASKGQMITEAFF.

The CDR3 is CASQIDRVETFF. The CDR3 DNA reads TGTGCCAGCCAGATTGACAGGGTCGAAACTTTCTTT. The chain recombines TRBV12-3 or TRBV12-4 with TRBJ1-1, with 7 bases that match TRBD1. Trimming removed 8 bases from V and 12 bases from J; junction bases left unmatched: 12. The CDR3 has 12 amino acids.

This clonotype was detected only a few times. In nucleotides, the CDR3 is TGCAGCGTTTGGGCAGGGGCTACCACAGATACGCAGTATTTT. Its protein product is CSVWAGATTDTQYF. The rearrangement links TRBV29-1 to TRBJ2-3; possibly TRBD1 for D (6 bases). Germline CDR1 reads SQVTM; CDR2 reads ANQGSEA. CDR3 length equals 14 residues. V lost 5 bases and J lost 2, with 14 bases in between.

As regards this clonotype: A read error may explain this, as a much larger clone is one base away. The chain employs TRBV30 and TRBJ2-7, with unresolved D. CDR3 length equals 12 residues. The germline V gene has CDR1 GTSNPN and CDR2 SVGIG (reference sequence). CDR3 nucleotide sequence: TGTGCCCGGAGTAACAGATATTACGAGCAGTACTTC. Its protein is CARSNRYYEQYF. Using reference TRBV30 and TRBJ2-7 for the parts outside the CDR3, the full variable domain is SQTIHQWPATLVQPVGSPLSLECTVEGTSNPNLYWYRQAAGRGLQLLFYSVGIGQISSEVPQNLSASRPQDRQFILSSKKLLLSDSGFYLCARSNRYYEQYFGPGTRLTVT.

This clonotype turned up a few times. V gene TRBV19 combines with J gene TRBJ2-1; D is ambiguous. The V end lost 3 bases, the J end lost 3 bases, and 6 bases lay between the germline ends. CDR3 length equals 13 residues. Germline V gene data show CDR1 as LNHDA and CDR2 as SQIVND (reference sequence). In nucleotides, the CDR3 is TGTGCCAGTAGTATTCTCCTCTACAATGAGCAGTTCTTC. Translation gives CASSILLYNEQFF.

In this sample, this clonotype turned up a few times. One end of the junction varies from germline; a read error may be responsible. The chain links TRBV7-9 to TRBJ2-2; no firm D call. Germline V gene data show CDR1 as SEHNR and CDR2 as FQNEAQ (reference sequence). The CDR3 is 14 residues long. The CDR3 protein is CASSLGRNTEELFF. CDR3 nucleotide sequence: TGTGCCAGCAGCTTAGGTCGAAACACCGAGGAGCTGTTTTTT.

This clonotype was counted many times. The CDR3 spells CASSLPASGGPKRTDTQYF. The CDR3 DNA sequence: TGTGCCAGCAGCCTGCCTGCTAGCGGGGGCCCGAAACGCACAGATACGCAGTATTTT. The V call is TRBV7-9, the J call TRBJ2-3; 10 nucleotides match TRBD2. This CDR3 is built from 19 residues. The germline gives CDR1 SEHNR, CDR2 FQNEAQ (reference sequence). J was trimmed by 1 base and V by 5 bases; bases with no gene match: 15.

This clonotype has ten or more counts. The V and J genes are TRBV27 and TRBJ1-5, with D possibly matching TRBD1 (6 bases). CDR1 is MNHEY and CDR2 is SMNVEV in the germline V gene (reference sequence). The V gene lost 6 bases and the J gene lost 5 bases, with 14 bases spanning the gap. The CDR3 has 14 amino acids. The CDR3 here is CASRLQGSDQPQHF. Here the CDR3 DNA reads TGTGCCAGCAGGCTACAGGGTTCCGATCAGCCCCAGCATTTT.

In this sample, this clonotype turned up a few times. An end of the junction differs from the germline gene, which may be a read error. V and J are TRBV6-2 or TRBV6-3 and TRBJ2-7; 9 bases agree with TRBD1. Germline V gene sequence: CDR1 MNHEY, CDR2 SVGEGT. The CDR3 loop spans 16 amino acids. CDR3 in amino acids: CASNPPGQGSSYEQYF. In nucleotides, the CDR3 is TGCGCCAGCAACCCCCCGGGACAGGGTAGCTCCTACGAGCAGTACTTC.